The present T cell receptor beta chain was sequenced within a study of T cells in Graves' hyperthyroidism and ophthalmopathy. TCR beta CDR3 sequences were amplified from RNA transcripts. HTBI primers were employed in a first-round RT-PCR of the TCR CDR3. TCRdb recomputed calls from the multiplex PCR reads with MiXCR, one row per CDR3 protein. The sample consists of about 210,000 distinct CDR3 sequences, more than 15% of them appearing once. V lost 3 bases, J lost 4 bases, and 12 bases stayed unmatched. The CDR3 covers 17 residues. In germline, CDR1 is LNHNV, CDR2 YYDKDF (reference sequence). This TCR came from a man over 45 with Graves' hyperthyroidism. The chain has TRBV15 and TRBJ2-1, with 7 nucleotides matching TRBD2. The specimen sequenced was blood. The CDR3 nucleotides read TGTGCCACCAGCAGCGCAGCCCGCATCGGGGGGTACAATGAGCAGTTCTTC. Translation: CATSSAARIGGYNEQFF. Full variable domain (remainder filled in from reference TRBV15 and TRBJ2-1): DAMVIQNPRYQVTQFGKPVTLSCSQTLNHNVMYWYQQKSSQAPKLLFHYYDKDFNNEADTPDNFQSRRPNTSFCFLDIRSPGLGDTAMYLCATSSAARIGGYNEQFFGPGTRLTVL.